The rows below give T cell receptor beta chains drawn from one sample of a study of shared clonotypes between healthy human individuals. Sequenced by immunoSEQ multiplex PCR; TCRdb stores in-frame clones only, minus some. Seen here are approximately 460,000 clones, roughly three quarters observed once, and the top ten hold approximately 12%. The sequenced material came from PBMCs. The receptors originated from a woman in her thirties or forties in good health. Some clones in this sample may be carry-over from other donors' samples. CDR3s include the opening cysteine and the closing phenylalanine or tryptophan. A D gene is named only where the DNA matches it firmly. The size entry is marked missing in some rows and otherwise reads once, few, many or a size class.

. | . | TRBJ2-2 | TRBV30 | TGTGCCTGGAGTGGATATTTGGGACAACGAGGCGGGGAGCTGTTTTTT | CAWSGYLGQRGGELFF
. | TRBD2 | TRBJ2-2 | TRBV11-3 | TGTGCCAGCAGCTCTCACGGGACTAGCGGGAGCGCCGGGGAGCTGTTTTTT | CASSSHGTSGSAGELFF
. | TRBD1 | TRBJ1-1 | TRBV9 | TGTGCCAGCAGCGTCGGAGACAGGGTGGGCACTGAAGCTTTCTTT | CASSVGDRVGTEAFF
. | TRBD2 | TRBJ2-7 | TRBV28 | TGTGCCAGCAGTCCCGGACTAGCGGGAGCCGGCTACGAGCAGTACTTC | CASSPGLAGAGYEQYF
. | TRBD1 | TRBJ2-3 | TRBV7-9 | TGTGCCAGCAGCCCGGACAGGGGCCGCACAGATACGCAGTATTTT | CASSPDRGRTDTQYF
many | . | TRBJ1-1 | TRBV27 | TGTGCCAGCTCCTCCAAGACTGAAGCTTTCTTT | CASSSKTEAFF
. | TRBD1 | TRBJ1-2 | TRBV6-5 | TGTGCCAGCAAAATAGAGACAGGGGGAGGATATGGCTACACCTTC | CASKIETGGGYGYTF
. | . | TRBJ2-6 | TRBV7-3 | TGTGCCAGCAGACCCGGACGGGCCTCTGGGGCCAACGTCCTGACTTTC | CASRPGRASGANVLTF
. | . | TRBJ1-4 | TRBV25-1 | TGTGCCAGCCTTAGAGGGGGGACTAATGAAAAACTGTTTTTT | CASLRGGTNEKLFF
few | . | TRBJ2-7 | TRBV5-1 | TGCGCCAGCAGCTCCCTCTACGAGCAGTACTTC | CASSSLYEQYF
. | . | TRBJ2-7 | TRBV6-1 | TGTGCCAGCAGTGAGGGACACCGCCCCGGGGAGCAGTACTTC | CASSEGHRPGEQYF
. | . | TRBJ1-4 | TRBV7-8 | TGTGCCAGCAGCCCTGCCCTGGGGAATGAAAAACTGTTTTTT | CASSPALGNEKLFF
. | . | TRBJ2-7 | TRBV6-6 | TGTGCCAGCAGCTATCCTCAGGGGCACTCCTACGAGCAGTACTTC | CASSYPQGHSYEQYF
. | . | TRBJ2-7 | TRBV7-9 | TGTGCCAGCAGTCCCTTTGGGGGAGGTGGCGAGCAGTACTTC | CASSPFGGGGEQYF
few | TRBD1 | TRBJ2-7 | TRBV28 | TGTGCCAGCAGCCAGACAGGGGGCGCCGAGCAGTACTTC | CASSQTGGAEQYF
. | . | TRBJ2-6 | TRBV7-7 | TGTGCTAGCAGCCCGGGGATCTCTGGGGCCAACGTCCTGACTTTC | CASSPGISGANVLTF
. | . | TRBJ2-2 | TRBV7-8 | TGTGCCAGCAGCTTAGGGGAGGGGGCGAACACCGGGGAGCTGTTTTTT | CASSLGEGANTGELFF
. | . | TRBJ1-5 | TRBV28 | TGTGCCAGCAGACAGGACGGAGGCAATCAGCCCCAGCATTTT | CASRQDGGNQPQHF
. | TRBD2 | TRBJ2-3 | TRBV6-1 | TGTGCCAGTTGGGATAGCGGGAGCGTGACAGATACGCAGTATTTT | CASWDSGSVTDTQYF
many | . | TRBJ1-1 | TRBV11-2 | TGTGCCAGCAGCCTTTTTGGGGGCGAAGCTTTCTTT | CASSLFGGEAFF
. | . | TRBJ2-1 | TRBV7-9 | TGTGCCAGCAGCATAGGGTTTGGGGTCAATGAGCAGTTCTTC | CASSIGFGVNEQFF
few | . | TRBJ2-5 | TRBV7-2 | TGTGCCAGCAGCCTCGACACCGGACAAGAGACCCAGTACTTC | CASSLDTGQETQYF
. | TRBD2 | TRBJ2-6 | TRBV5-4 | TGTGCCAGCAGCCTCGGAGCGGGGGGGGCCAACGTCCTGACTTTC | CASSLGAGGANVLTF
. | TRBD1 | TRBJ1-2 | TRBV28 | TGTGCCAGCAGCTCCGGGACAGGGATTAACTATGGCTACACCTTC | CASSSGTGINYGYTF
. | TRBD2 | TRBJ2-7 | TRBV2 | TGTGCCAGCTGCTTACAGGGGCTAGCGGGAGGAAGCGAGCAGTACTTC | CASCLQGLAGGSEQYF
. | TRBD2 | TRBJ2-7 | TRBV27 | TGTGCCAGCAGCACCGGGACTAGCGGGAGGAGCGAGCAGTACTTC | CASSTGTSGRSEQYF
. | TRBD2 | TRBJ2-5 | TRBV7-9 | TGTGCCAGCAGCTTCCCGACTAGCGGGGAAGAGACCCAGTACTTC | CASSFPTSGEETQYF
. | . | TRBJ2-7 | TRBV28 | TGTGCCAGCGGGGGGGCACCAACCTACGAGCAGTACTTC | CASGGAPTYEQYF
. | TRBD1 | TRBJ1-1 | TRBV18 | TGTGCCAGCTCACTGGGACAGGGGTCGAACACTGAAGCTTTCTTT | CASSLGQGSNTEAFF
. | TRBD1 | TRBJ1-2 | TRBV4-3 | TGCGCCAGCAGCCCCGGACAGGGAGGGGACGTCGGCTACACCTTC | CASSPGQGGDVGYTF
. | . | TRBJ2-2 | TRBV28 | TGTGCCAGCAGCCTCGTGCAGGATCCCGGGGAGCTGTTTTTT | CASSLVQDPGELFF
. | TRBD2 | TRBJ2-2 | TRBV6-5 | TGTGCCAGCAGTTGGACTCTAGCGGGAGTGGGCGGGGAGCTGTTTTTT | CASSWTLAGVGGELFF
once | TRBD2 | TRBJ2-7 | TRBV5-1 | TGCGCCAGCAGCTTGGGCTCTTGGACTAGCTTTTCCTACGAGCAGTACTTC | CASSLGSWTSFSYEQYF
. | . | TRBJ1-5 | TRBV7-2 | TGTGCCAGCAGCTTATGGGGAGGCAATCAGCCCCAGCATTTT | CASSLWGGNQPQHF
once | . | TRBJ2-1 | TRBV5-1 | TGCGCCAGCAGCTTGCAGGGGACCATCAATGAGCAGTTCTTC | CASSLQGTINEQFF
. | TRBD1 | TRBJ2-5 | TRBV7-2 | TGTGCCAGCAGCCTAGCCGGGACAGCCCAAGAGACCCAGTACTTC | CASSLAGTAQETQYF
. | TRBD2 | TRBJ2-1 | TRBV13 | TGTGCCAGCAGCGCAACTCGACTAGCGGCCACCTCCTCCTGGAATGAGCAGTTCTTC | CASSATRLAATSSWNEQFF
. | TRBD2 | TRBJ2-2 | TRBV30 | TGTGCCTGGAGGTGGGCTAGCGGGAGTATCGCCGGGGAGCTGTTTTTT | CAWRWASGSIAGELFF
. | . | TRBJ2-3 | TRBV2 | TGTGCCAGCAGTGAGAGGGAGGCAGGGGCAGATACGCAGTATTTT | CASSEREAGADTQYF
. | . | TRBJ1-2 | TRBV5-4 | TGTGCCAGCAGCTTGGAGGGTGGCTACACCTTC | CASSLEGGYTF
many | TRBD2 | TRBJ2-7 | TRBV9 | TGTGCCAGCAGCGACGGACTAGCGGGAGTATCCGAGCAGTACTTC | CASSDGLAGVSEQYF